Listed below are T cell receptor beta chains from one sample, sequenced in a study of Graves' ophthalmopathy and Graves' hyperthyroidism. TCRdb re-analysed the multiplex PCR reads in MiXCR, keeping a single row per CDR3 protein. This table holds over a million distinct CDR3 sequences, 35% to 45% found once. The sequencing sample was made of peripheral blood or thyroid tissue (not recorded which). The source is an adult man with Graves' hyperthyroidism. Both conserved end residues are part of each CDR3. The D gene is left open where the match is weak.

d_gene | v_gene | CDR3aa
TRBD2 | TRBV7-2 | CASSLAGAGPGANVLTF
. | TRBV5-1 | CASSLALGAGGYTF
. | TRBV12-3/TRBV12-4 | CASSFKQIDTEAFF
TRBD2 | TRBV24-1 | CATSANSPTSGGF
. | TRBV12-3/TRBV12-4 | CASTRDFDYGYTF
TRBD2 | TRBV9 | CASSVELRLAEPEQYF
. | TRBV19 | CASSTGRSPETQYF
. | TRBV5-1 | CASSLGGPVEAFF
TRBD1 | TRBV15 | CATSRVGQGNQPQHF
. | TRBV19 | CASSMGGSYEQPQHF
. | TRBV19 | CASSYLPTVQGNSYEQYF
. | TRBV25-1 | CASSEVGGLEKLFF
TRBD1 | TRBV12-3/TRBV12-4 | CASNPPGGMVGYTF
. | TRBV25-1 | CASKRTASYEQYF
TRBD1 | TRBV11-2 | CASLLRQGRNTGELFF
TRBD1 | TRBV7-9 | CASRDRVSSYNSPLHF
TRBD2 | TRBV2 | CASSARTSGGETQYF
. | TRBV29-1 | CSVAAGYTGELFF
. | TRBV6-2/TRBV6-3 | CATPPEGTIQETQYF
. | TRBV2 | CASSRHSLEAQHF